The 2 T cell receptor beta chains below all came from one sample that was sequenced in a study of cytomegalovirus exposure and HLA in healthy donors. It was with 60 Vbeta and 13 Jbeta primers that the PCR ran. Sequencing was performed with immunoSEQ multiplex PCR; in TCRdb, only in-frame clones are kept and a portion is missing. The sample has about 110,000 clones. Sequencing was carried out using PBMCs. The receptors here all came from a man in his forties in good health and CMV-seropositive.

CDR3 DNA sequence: TGTGCCAGCAGTTACCAAGCGGGGTCTAGCACAGATACGCAGTATTTT. Amino acid sequence: CASSYQAGSSTDTQYF. The chain carries TRBV6-5 and TRBJ2-3, with 7 bases identical to TRBD2. The CDR3 consists of 16 residues. V gave up 2 bases and J gave up 0 bases; unmatched junction bases: 5. In germline, CDR1 is MNHEY, CDR2 SVGAGI.

With respect to this clone: This sample also contains other DNA sequences that code for the same CDR3. The chain joins TRBV25-1 to TRBJ1-1; tentative D call: TRBD1 (5 bases). The CDR3 loop spans 13 amino acids. Germline CDR1 MGHDK, CDR2 SYGVNS. V was cut by 6 bases and J by 3 bases, with 11 bases left in between. DNA of the CDR3: TGTGCCAGCAGCCGCGGGGGGTACACTGAAGCTTTCTTT. Residues: CASSRGGYTEAFF.